The 11 T cell receptor beta chains below were found in one sample sequenced in a study of blood T cell repertoires in COVID-19. Profiling relied on immunoSEQ multiplex PCR, and the TCRdb table lists in-frame clones only, not all of them. The table shows about 200,000 clones, with more than 70% occurring only once. Sequencing was carried out using peripheral blood. The receptor set was obtained from a man in his forties or fifties with COVID-19, enrolled during active disease.

The chain combines TRBV16 with TRBJ1-2, with 10 bases lining up with TRBD1. Germline CDR1 is KGHSY and CDR2 is FQNENV. The CDR3 totals 13 residues. J lost 7 bases, V lost 2 bases, and 1 base had no gene match. CDR3 sequence: CASSQDRGLGYTF. DNA of the CDR3: TGTGCCAGCAGCCAAGACAGGGGGCTTGGCTACACCTTC.

The chain is built from TRBV7-9 and TRBJ1-2; 7 bases agree with TRBD1. From germline, CDR1 is SEHNR and CDR2 FQNEAQ (reference sequence). The CDR3 sequence is 14 residues long. V trimming: 4 bases; J trimming: 7 bases; junction bases outside the gene matches: 9. The CDR3 DNA reads TGTGCCAGCAGCTCGACCGGGACAGTCTTTGGCTACACCTTC. Its protein is CASSSTGTVFGYTF.

As concerns this clone: This sample includes further DNA sequences coding for the same CDR3. This chain uses TRBV6-5 with TRBJ1-6; possible D gene TRBD1, 5 bases. Germline V gene data show CDR1 as MNHEY and CDR2 as SVGAGI. Trimming pared 0 bases from V and 9 bases from J, leaving 15 bases between. The CDR3 length is 16 residues. The CDR3 protein is CASSYSRRQGGSPLHF. As DNA, the CDR3 is TGTGCCAGCAGTTACTCGCGTCGCCAGGGTGGTTCACCCCTCCACTTT.

This sequence joins TRBV7-6 and TRBJ1-1; D is possibly TRBD1 (5 bases). CDR3 length: 14 amino acids. The V end lost 1 base, the J end lost 7 bases, and 13 bases lay between the germline ends. Germline CDR1 SGHVS, CDR2 FNYEAQ. This CDR3 reads CASSLGSRASEAFF. CDR3 nucleotide sequence: TGTGCCAGCAGCTTAGGTTCCAGGGCAAGTGAAGCTTTCTTT.

The V and J genes are TRBV30 and TRBJ1-6; no clear D. Trimming removed 2 bases at V and 0 bases at J, with 5 bases between. Germline V CDR1 and CDR2: GTSNPN, SVGIG (reference sequence). This CDR3 has 14 residues. CDR3 nucleotides: TGTGCCTGGAGTCTCAGCTCCTATAATTCACCCCTCCACTTT. Its translation: CAWSLSSYNSPLHF.

The gene calls are TRBV15 and TRBJ2-3; tentative D call: TRBD1 (5 bases). Germline V gives CDR1 LNHNV, CDR2 YYDKDF (reference sequence). Trimming took off 0 bases at V and 0 bases at J, with 10 bases between the two ends. The CDR3 sequence is 16 residues long. The CDR3 nucleotides are TGTGCCACCAGCAGAGATTGGGGCTTAAGCACAGATACGCAGTATTTT. Residues: CATSRDWGLSTDTQYF.

This chain connects TRBV9 to TRBJ2-1; 11 bases align to TRBD2. Trimming took 0 bases from V and 0 from J; bases not matched to a gene: 2. This CDR3 spans 17 amino acids. CDR1 is SGDLS and CDR2 is YYNGEE in the germline V gene. For the CDR3, the DNA is TGTGCCAGCAGCGTAGGTACTAGCGGGAGCTCCTACAATGAGCAGTTCTTC. Protein product: CASSVGTSGSSYNEQFF.

The J gene is TRBJ2-3, the V gene TRBV27; no clear D. CDR1 and CDR2 (germline): MNHEY, SMNVEV (reference sequence). Trimming took off 6 bases at V and 6 bases at J, with 22 bases between the two ends. The CDR3 contains 16 residues. CDR3 bases: TGTGCCAGCAGGCAAAAATCCGGGTCGTCGCTCGATACGCAGTATTTT. Its protein product is CASRQKSGSSLDTQYF.

The chain carries TRBV7-9 and TRBJ2-7; the match to TRBD2 covers 8 bases. Germline CDR1 is SEHNR and CDR2 is FQNEAQ (reference sequence). Unmatched junction bases numbered 17, after V lost 4 bases and J lost 0 bases. The CDR3 is 19 residues long. CDR3 DNA: TGTGCCAGCAGCTCGGGGCAAGCGGGAGTACTCCGAGGCTCCTACGAGCAGTACTTC. Amino acid sequence: CASSSGQAGVLRGSYEQYF. The full variable domain, its missing parts supplied by reference TRBV7-9 and TRBJ2-7, is DTGVSQNPRHKITKRGQNVTFRCDPISEHNRLYWYRQTLGQGPEFLTYFQNEAQLEKSRLLSDRFSAERPKGSFSTLEIQRTEQGDSAMYLCASSSGQAGVLRGSYEQYFGPGTRLTVT.

Only a few counts were recorded for this clone. The V call is TRBV7-8, the J call TRBJ1-1; D unclear. The ends were cut back, 1 base at V and 10 bases at J, with 16 bases in the middle. CDR1 is SGHVS and CDR2 is FQNEAQ in the germline V gene. The CDR3 is 14 residues long. The CDR3 sequence is CASSLGRRNLGAFF. CDR3 coding DNA: TGTGCCAGCAGCTTAGGAAGGAGAAATCTGGGAGCTTTCTTT.

The chain is built from TRBV18 and TRBJ1-1; TRBD1 agrees at 9 bases. Losses at the gene ends were 6 bases for V and 0 bases for J; bases not matched to a gene: 5. The CDR3 is 15 residues long. Looked up from germline, CDR1 is KGHSH and CDR2 is LQKENI. The chain's CDR3 is CASSPTGGMNTEAFF. The CDR3 nucleotides read TGTGCCAGCTCCCCGACAGGGGGGATGAACACTGAAGCTTTCTTT. The full variable domain, its missing parts supplied by reference TRBV18 and TRBJ1-1, is NAGVMQNPRHLVRRRGQEARLRCSPMKGHSHVYWYRQLPEEGLKFMVYLQKENIIDESGMPKERFSAEFPKEGPSILRIQQVVRGDSAAYFCASSPTGGMNTEAFFGQGTRLTVV.